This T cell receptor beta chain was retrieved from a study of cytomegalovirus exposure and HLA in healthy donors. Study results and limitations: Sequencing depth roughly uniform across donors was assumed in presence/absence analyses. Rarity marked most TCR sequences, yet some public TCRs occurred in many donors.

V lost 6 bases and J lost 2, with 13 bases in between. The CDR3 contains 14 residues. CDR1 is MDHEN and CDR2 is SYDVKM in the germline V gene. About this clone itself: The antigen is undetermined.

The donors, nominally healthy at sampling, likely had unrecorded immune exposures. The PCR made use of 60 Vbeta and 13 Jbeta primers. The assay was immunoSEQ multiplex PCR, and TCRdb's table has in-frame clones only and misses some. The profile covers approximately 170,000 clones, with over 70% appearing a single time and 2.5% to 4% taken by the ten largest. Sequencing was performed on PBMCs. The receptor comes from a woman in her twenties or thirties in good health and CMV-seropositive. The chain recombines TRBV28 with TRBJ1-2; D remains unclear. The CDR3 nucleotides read TGTGCCAGCAGCGCGGTGAACCAGAACTATGGCTACACCTTC. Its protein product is CASSAVNQNYGYTF.